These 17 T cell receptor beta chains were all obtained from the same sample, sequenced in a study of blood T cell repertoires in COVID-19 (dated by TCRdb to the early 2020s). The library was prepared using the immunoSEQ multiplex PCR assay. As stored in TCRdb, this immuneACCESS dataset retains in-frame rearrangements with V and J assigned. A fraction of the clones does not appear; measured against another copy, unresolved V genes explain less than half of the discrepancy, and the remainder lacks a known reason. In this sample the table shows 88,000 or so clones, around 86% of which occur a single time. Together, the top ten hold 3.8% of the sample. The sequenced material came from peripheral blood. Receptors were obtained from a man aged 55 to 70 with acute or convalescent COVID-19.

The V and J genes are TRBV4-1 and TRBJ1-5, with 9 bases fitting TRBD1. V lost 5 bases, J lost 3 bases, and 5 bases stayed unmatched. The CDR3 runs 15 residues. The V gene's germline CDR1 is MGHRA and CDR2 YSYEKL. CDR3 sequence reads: CASSSGQGNNQPQHF. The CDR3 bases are TGCGCCAGCAGCTCGGGACAGGGTAACAATCAGCCCCAGCATTTT.

The CDR3 DNA reads TGTGCCAGCTCACCACCCGATATAGCGGGAGTGTCAAATACGCAGTATTTT. This gives the protein CASSPPDIAGVSNTQYF. The gene calls are TRBV18 and TRBJ2-3; 9 nucleotides align to TRBD2. The CDR3 consists of 17 residues. The trim removed 0 bases at V and 7 bases at J, leaving 11 bases unmatched. The germline V gene has CDR1 KGHSH and CDR2 LQKENI.

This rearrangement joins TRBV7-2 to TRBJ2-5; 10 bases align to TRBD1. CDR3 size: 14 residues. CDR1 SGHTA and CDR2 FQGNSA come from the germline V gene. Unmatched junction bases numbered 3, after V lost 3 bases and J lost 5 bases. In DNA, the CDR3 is TGTGCCAGCAGCTTTGACAGGGGGCAGGAGACCCAGTACTTC. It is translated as CASSFDRGQETQYF.

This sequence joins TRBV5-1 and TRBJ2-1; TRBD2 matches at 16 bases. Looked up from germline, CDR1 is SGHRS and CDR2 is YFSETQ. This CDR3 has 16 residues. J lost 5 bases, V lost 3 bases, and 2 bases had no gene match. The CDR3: CASSSGLAGGNNEQFF. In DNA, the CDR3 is TGCGCCAGCAGCTCGGGACTAGCGGGAGGGAACAATGAGCAGTTCTTC.

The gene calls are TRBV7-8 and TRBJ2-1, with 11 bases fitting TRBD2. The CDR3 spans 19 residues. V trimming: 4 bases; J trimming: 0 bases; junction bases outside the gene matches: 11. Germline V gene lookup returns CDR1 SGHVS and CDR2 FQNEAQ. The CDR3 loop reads CASSSRVAGGSRSYNEQFF. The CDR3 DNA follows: TGTGCCAGCAGCTCCCGGGTAGCGGGAGGGTCCCGCTCCTACAATGAGCAGTTCTTC. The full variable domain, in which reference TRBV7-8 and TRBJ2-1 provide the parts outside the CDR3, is GAGVSQSPRYKVAKRGQDVALRCDPISGHVSLFWYQQALGQGPEFLTYFQNEAQLDKSGLPSDRFFAERPEGSVSTLKIQRTQQEDSAVYLCASSSRVAGGSRSYNEQFFGPGTRLTVL.

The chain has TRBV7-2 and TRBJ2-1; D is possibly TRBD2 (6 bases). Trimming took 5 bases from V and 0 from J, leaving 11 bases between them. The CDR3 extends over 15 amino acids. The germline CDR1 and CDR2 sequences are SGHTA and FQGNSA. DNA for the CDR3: TGTGCCAGCAGCATCTCGGGGGACTCCTACAATGAGCAGTTCTTC. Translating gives CASSISGDSYNEQFF.

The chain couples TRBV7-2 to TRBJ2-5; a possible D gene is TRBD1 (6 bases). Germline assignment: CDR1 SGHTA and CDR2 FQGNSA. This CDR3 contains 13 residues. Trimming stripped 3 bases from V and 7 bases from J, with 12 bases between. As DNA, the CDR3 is TGTGCCAGCAGCTTTCAGGGGTGGGTGACCCAGTACTTC. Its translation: CASSFQGWVTQYF.

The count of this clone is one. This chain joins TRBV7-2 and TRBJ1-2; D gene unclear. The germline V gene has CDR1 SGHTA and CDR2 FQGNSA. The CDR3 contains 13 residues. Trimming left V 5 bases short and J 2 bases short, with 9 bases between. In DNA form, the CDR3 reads TGTGCCAGCAGCCCGGAGGAGAACTATGGCTACACCTTC. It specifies CASSPEENYGYTF.

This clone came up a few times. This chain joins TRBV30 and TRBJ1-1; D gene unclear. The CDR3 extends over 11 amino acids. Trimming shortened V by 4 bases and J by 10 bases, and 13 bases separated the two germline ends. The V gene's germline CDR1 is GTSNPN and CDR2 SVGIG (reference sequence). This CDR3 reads CAWTSTGIAFF. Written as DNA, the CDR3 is TGTGCCTGGACCTCTACCGGGATAGCTTTCTTT.

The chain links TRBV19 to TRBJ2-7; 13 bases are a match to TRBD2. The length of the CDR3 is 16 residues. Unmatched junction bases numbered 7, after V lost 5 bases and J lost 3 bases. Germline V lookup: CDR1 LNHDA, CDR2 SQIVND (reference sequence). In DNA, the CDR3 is TGTGCCAGTAGTCCTCGGACTAGCGGGGGAAGCTACGAGCAGTACTTC. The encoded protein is CASSPRTSGGSYEQYF.

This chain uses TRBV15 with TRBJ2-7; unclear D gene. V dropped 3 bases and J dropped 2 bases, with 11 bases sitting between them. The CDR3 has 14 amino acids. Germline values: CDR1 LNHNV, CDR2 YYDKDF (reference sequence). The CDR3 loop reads CATSRRLDPYEQYF. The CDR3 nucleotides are TGTGCCACCAGCAGGAGGCTAGATCCCTACGAGCAGTACTTC.

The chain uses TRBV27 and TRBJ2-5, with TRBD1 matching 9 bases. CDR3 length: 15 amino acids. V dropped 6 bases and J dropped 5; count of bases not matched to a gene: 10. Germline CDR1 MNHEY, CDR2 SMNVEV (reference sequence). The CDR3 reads CASRAATGGMETQYF. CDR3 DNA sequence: TGTGCCAGCAGAGCGGCTACAGGGGGCATGGAGACCCAGTACTTC.

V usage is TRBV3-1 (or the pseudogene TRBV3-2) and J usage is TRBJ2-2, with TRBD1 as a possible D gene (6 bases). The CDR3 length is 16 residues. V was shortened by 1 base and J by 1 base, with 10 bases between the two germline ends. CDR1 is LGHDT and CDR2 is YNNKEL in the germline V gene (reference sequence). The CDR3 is CASSQGLRGNTGELFF. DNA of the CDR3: TGTGCCAGCAGCCAAGGTCTCAGGGGGAACACCGGGGAGCTGTTTTTT.

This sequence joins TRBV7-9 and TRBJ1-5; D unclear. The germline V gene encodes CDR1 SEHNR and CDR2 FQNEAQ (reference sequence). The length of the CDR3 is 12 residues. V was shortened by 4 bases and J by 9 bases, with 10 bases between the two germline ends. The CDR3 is CASSSTLGPQHF. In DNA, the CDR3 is TGTGCCAGCAGCTCGACTTTAGGGCCCCAGCATTTT.

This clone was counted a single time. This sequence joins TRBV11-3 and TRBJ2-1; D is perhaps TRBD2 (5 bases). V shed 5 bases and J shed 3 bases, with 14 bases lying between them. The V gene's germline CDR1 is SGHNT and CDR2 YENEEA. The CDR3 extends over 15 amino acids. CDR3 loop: CASSLRTGSYNEQFF. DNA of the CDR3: TGTGCCAGCAGCCTTCGGACGGGGAGCTACAATGAGCAGTTCTTC. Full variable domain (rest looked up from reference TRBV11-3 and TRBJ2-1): EAGVVQSPRYKIIEKKQPVAFWCNPISGHNTLYWYLQNLGQGPELLIRYENEEAVDDSQLPKDRFSAERLKGVDSTLKIQPAELGDSAVYLCASSLRTGSYNEQFFGPGTRLTVL.

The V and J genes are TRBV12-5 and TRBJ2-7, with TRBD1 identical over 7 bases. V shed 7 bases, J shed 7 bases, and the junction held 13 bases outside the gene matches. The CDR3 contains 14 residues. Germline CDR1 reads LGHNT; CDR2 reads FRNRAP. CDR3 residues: CASAPTGPSREQYF. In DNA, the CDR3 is TGTGCTAGTGCCCCGACAGGGCCCTCTCGGGAGCAGTACTTC.

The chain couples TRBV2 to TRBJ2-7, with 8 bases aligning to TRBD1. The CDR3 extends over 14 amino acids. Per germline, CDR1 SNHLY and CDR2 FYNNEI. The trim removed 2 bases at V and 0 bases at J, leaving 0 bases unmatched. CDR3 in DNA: TGTGCCAGCAGTGAAACAGGGGGCTCCTACGAGCAGTACTTC. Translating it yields CASSETGGSYEQYF. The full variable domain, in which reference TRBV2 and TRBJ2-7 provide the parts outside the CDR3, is EPEVTQTPSHQVTQMGQEVILRCVPISNHLYFYWYRQILGQKVEFLVSFYNNEISEKSEIFDDQFSVERPDGSNFTLKIRSTKLEDSAMYFCASSETGGSYEQYFGPGTRLTVT.